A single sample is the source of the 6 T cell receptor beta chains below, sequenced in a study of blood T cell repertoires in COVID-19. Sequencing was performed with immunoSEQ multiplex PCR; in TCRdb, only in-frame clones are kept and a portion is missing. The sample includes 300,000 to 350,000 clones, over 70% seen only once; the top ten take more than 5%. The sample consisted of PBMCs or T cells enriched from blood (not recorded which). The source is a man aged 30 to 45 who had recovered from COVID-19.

This chain's CDR3 is CASSLQGAGYNEQFF. CDR3 sequence (DNA): TGTGCCAGCAGCCTACAGGGGGCAGGCTACAATGAGCAGTTCTTC. V and J are TRBV7-9 and TRBJ2-1, with 9 nucleotides matching TRBD1. Germline V gives CDR1 SEHNR, CDR2 FQNEAQ (reference sequence). This CDR3 has 15 residues. V lost 5 bases and J lost 3; bases outside the gene matches: 5.

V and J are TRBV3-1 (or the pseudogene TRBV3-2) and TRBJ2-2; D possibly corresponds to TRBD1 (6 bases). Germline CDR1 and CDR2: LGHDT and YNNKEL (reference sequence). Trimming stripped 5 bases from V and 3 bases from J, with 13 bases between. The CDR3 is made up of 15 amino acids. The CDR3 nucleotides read TGTGCCAGCAGCTATACAGGGAGATACACCGGGGAGCTGTTTTTT. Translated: CASSYTGRYTGELFF.

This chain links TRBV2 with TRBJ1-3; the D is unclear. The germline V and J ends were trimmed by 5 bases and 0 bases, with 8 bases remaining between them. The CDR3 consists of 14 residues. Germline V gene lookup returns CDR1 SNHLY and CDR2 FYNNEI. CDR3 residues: CASSITLSGNTIYF. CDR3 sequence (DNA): TGTGCCAGCAGTATCACTCTCTCTGGAAACACCATATATTTT. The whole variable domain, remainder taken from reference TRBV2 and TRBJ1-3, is EPEVTQTPSHQVTQMGQEVILRCVPISNHLYFYWYRQILGQKVEFLVSFYNNEISEKSEIFDDQFSVERPDGSNFTLKIRSTKLEDSAMYFCASSITLSGNTIYFGEGSWLTVV.

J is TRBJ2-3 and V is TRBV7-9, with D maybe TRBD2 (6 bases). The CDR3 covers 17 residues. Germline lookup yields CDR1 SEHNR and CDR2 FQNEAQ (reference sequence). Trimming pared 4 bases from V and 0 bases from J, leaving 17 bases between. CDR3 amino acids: CASSSRRGTYSTDTQYF. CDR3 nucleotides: TGTGCCAGCAGCTCCCGCCGGGGGACCTATAGCACAGATACGCAGTATTTT.

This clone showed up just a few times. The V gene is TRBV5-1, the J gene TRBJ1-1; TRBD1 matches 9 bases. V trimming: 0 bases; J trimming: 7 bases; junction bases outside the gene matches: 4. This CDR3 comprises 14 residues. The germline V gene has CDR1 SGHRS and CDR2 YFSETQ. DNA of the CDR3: TGCGCCAGCAGCTTGGGGGGACAGGGATATGAAGCTTTCTTT. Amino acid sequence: CASSLGGQGYEAFF.

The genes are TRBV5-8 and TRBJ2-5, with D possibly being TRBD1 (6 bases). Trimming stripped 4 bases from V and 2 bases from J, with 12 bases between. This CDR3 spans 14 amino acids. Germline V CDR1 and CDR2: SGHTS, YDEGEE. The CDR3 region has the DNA TGTGCCAGCAGCCAAGGGGGTGGTCAAGAGACCCAGTACTTC. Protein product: CASSQGGGQETQYF.